Below are 27 T cell receptor beta chains sequenced from a single sample in a study of beta chain features in type 1 diabetes. What was sequenced were expressed TCRB transcripts, since all of the isolated RNA had been reverse transcribed. The assay was immunoSEQ multiplex PCR, and TCRdb's table has in-frame clones only and misses some. The data contain 200,000 to 250,000 clones, 27% of them singletons. Material for sequencing was central memory CD4+ T cells from blood. These receptors were collected from a man aged 25-45 years in good health.

This clone occurred many times. CDR3 protein: CASRLRGAYTEAFF. The CDR3, as DNA: TGTGCCAGCAGGCTCAGGGGAGCGTACACTGAAGCTTTCTTT. V and J are TRBV7-2 and TRBJ1-1; the D gene is possibly TRBD1 (6 bases). This CDR3 has 14 residues. V was shortened by 6 bases and J by 3 bases, with 14 bases between the two germline ends. The germline gives CDR1 SGHTA, CDR2 FQGNSA.

The chain recombines TRBV7-2 with TRBJ2-3; D tentatively reads TRBD1 or TRBD2 (5 bases each). Deletions cut 3 bases from V and 0 bases from J, with 16 bases between. This CDR3 has 17 residues. Germline assignment: CDR1 SGHTA and CDR2 FQGNSA. The CDR3 DNA reads as TGTGCCAGCAGCTTGGCCCGAGGGGTACCTAGCACAGATACGCAGTATTTT. Protein sequence: CASSLARGVPSTDTQYF.

The rearrangement joins TRBV4-2 to TRBJ1-4; D is ambiguous. The germline V gene has CDR1 LGHNA and CDR2 YNFKEQ. Trimming took off 0 bases at V and 8 bases at J, with 13 bases between the two ends. There are 15 residues in the CDR3. CDR3 in DNA: TGTGCCAGCAGCCAAGATCGGGTAGCGTCCGAAAAACTGTTTTTT. Amino acid sequence: CASSQDRVASEKLFF.

The chain is built from TRBV7-2 and TRBJ2-7, with D possibly matching TRBD2 (5 bases). The V and J ends lost 1 base and 1 base respectively, with 11 bases between them. The CDR3 runs to 15 residues. Germline CDR1 reads SGHTA; CDR2 reads FQGNSA. CDR3 sequence reads: CASSLDLARSYEQYF. The CDR3 region has the DNA TGTGCCAGCAGCTTAGATCTAGCCCGATCCTACGAGCAGTACTTC.

The chain uses TRBV23-1 and TRBJ2-7; D might be TRBD1 (6 bases). TRBV23-1 qualifies as an ORF whose function is uncertain. The CDR3 runs 16 residues. Trimming shortened V by 2 bases and J by 2 bases, and 16 bases separated the two germline ends. CDR3 in DNA: TGCGCCAGCAGTCAAGGCGACAGGTGGGGAGCCTACGAGCAGTACTTC. Protein product: CASSQGDRWGAYEQYF.

The chain uses TRBV18 and TRBJ2-3; 10 bases are shared with TRBD2. Germline CDR1 and CDR2: KGHSH and LQKENI. V was clipped by 6 bases and J by 0 bases; unmatched bases: 12. The CDR3 has 18 amino acids. This chain's CDR3 is CASSRTSGDPTSTDTQYF. The CDR3, as DNA: TGTGCCAGCTCTCGGACTAGCGGAGACCCCACAAGCACAGATACGCAGTATTTT.

In this sample, this clone turned up a few times. V usage is TRBV7-2 and J usage is TRBJ2-1; TRBD1 matches at 7 bases. J gave up 11 bases and V 4 bases, and 5 bases lay outside the gene matches. The CDR3 extends over 12 amino acids. The germline V gene encodes CDR1 SGHTA and CDR2 FQGNSA. CDR3 protein: CASSSERGQQFF. In nucleotides, the CDR3 is TGTGCCAGCAGCTCGGAGAGGGGGCAGCAGTTCTTC. The whole variable domain, remainder taken from reference TRBV7-2 and TRBJ2-1, is GAGVSQSPSNKVTEKGKDVELRCDPISGHTALYWYRQSLGQGLEFLIYFQGNSAPDKSGLPSDRFSAERTGGSVSTLTIQRTQQEDSAVYLCASSSERGQQFFGPGTRLTVL.

The rearrangement uses TRBV13 and TRBJ2-7; either TRBD1 or TRBD2 may supply D (5 bases each). CDR1 is PRHDT and CDR2 is FYEKMQ in the germline V gene (reference sequence). Trimming shortened V by 5 bases and J by 6 bases, and 26 bases separated the two germline ends. The CDR3 consists of 17 residues. CDR3 region: CASSDTRGAGLVREQYF. The CDR3 region has the DNA TGTGCCAGCAGCGACACGAGGGGCGCGGGTTTGGTCCGCGAGCAGTACTTC.

This clone was observed a handful of times. The chain combines TRBV28 with TRBJ2-1, with TRBD2 identical over 11 bases. The CDR3 loop spans 16 amino acids. The trim removed 5 bases at V and 6 bases at J, leaving 9 bases unmatched. The V gene's germline CDR1 is MDHEN and CDR2 SYDVKM. This CDR3 is CASSIGTSGRVNEQFF. Here the CDR3 DNA reads TGTGCCAGCAGTATCGGTACTAGCGGGAGAGTCAATGAGCAGTTCTTC.

The V and J genes are TRBV30 and TRBJ1-2, with TRBD1 matching over 7 bases. V was pared by 7 bases and J by 2 bases, with 7 bases of the junction left unmatched. The length of the CDR3 is 13 residues. Germline assignment: CDR1 GTSNPN and CDR2 SVGIG (reference sequence). The CDR3 sequence is CAFTGVVNYGYTF. The DNA for the CDR3 is TGTGCCTTTACAGGGGTTGTGAACTATGGCTACACCTTC.

The chain uses TRBV30 and TRBJ2-1; TRBD2 aligns across 7 bases. Germline V gives CDR1 GTSNPN, CDR2 SVGIG (reference sequence). The CDR3 extends over 15 amino acids. After removal of 7 bases from V and 6 bases from J, the junction contained 15 bases not matched to a gene. The CDR3 loop reads CASSFGGRSANEQFF. CDR3 DNA: TGTGCCTCAAGCTTCGGGGGGAGGTCCGCCAATGAGCAGTTCTTC.

Many counts were recorded for this clone. Other nucleotide sequences in the sample specify the same CDR3. This chain connects TRBV28 to TRBJ2-3; D perhaps matches TRBD1 (5 bases). V was trimmed by 0 bases and J by 1 base, leaving 8 bases between them. The CDR3 contains 15 residues. CDR1 MDHEN and CDR2 SYDVKM come from the germline V gene. The CDR3 DNA follows: TGTGCCAGCAGTTTATGGGGCAGGGGCACAGATACGCAGTATTTT. Residues: CASSLWGRGTDTQYF.

This clone was picked up a small number of times. The identical CDR3 is also encoded by other nucleotide sequences in the sample. The rearrangement uses TRBV19 and TRBJ2-6; 8 bases are a match to TRBD2. The CDR3 length is 19 residues. Germline V gives CDR1 LNHDA, CDR2 SQIVND (reference sequence). The trim removed 2 bases at V and 2 bases at J, leaving 11 bases unmatched. The DNA for the CDR3 is TGTGCCAGTAGTATATCAGTGCGCGGGGGGCGGACTGGGGCCAACGTCCTGACTTTC. Translated, it gives CASSISVRGGRTGANVLTF.

This clone occurred once. Sequence at one end of the junction differs from germline and may be a read error. The DNA for the CDR3 is TGTGCCAGCAGCCCTAGAGGGGTAATGAACTCTGAAGCTTTCTTT. It encodes CASSPRGVMNSEAFF. The chain joins TRBV7-8 to TRBJ1-1; TRBD1 might be the D (5 bases). The CDR3 length is 15 residues. The V gene's germline CDR1 is SGHVS and CDR2 FQNEAQ.

This clone was counted a few times. The V gene is TRBV7-2, the J gene TRBJ2-7; 9 positions match TRBD2. The CDR3 is 16 residues long. Germline lookup yields CDR1 SGHTA and CDR2 FQGNSA. Trimming cost V 5 bases and J 2 bases; bases outside gene matches: 10. For the CDR3, the DNA is TGTGCCAGCAGCGTGGAGCCAGCGGGGGGTACCTACGAGCAGTACTTC. Amino acids: CASSVEPAGGTYEQYF. Filled out from reference TRBV7-2 and TRBJ2-7, the complete variable domain reads GAGVSQSPSNKVTEKGKDVELRCDPISGHTALYWYRQSLGQGLEFLIYFQGNSAPDKSGLPSDRFSAERTGGSVSTLTIQRTQQEDSAVYLCASSVEPAGGTYEQYFGPGTRLTVT.

The chain couples TRBV30 to TRBJ2-5; the D gene is possibly TRBD2 (5 bases). The CDR3 is 13 amino acids. Germline assignment: CDR1 GTSNPN and CDR2 SVGIG (reference sequence). V was cut by 5 bases and J by 4 bases, with 14 bases left in between. CDR3 in DNA: TGTGCCTGGCCTCCCCTCCGGGGAGAGACCCAGTACTTC. This translates into CAWPPLRGETQYF.

The chain links TRBV30 to TRBJ2-1, with D possibly matching TRBD2 (6 bases). The CDR3 runs 15 residues. Looked up from germline, CDR1 is GTSNPN and CDR2 is SVGIG (reference sequence). Trimming cost V 5 bases and J 4 bases, with 18 bases left between them. This CDR3 reads CAWYYAGLQYNEQFF. CDR3 in DNA: TGTGCCTGGTACTACGCGGGGCTTCAGTACAATGAGCAGTTCTTC.

The table lists this clone with a few counts. This chain connects TRBV30 to TRBJ2-7; no definite D call. Trimming stripped 3 bases from V and 7 bases from J, with 16 bases between. Germline lookup yields CDR1 GTSNPN and CDR2 SVGIG (reference sequence). The CDR3 is made up of 13 amino acids. In nucleotides, the CDR3 is TGTGCCTGGAGCAGGCCCCCACTGGGGGAGCAGTACTTC. Its translation is CAWSRPPLGEQYF.

The chain carries TRBV6-1 and TRBJ2-2, with D maybe TRBD1 (6 bases). The ends were cut back, 1 base at V and 14 bases at J, with 20 bases in the middle. This CDR3 contains 15 residues. In germline, CDR1 is MNHNS, CDR2 SASEGT. CDR3 sequence: CASSEVRVRTVDLFF. CDR3 DNA: TGTGCCAGCAGTGAAGTTAGGGTTAGGACAGTAGATCTGTTTTTT.

This clone was counted between two and nine times. A much larger clone lies one base from this, so it may be a read error. The gene calls are TRBV7-9 and TRBJ2-3; D gene uncertain. The V gene lost 4 bases and the J gene lost 2 bases, with 1 base spanning the gap. CDR1 is SEHNR, CDR2 FQNEAQ, per germline (reference sequence). CDR3 length: 11 amino acids. The CDR3 region is CASSYTDTQYF. The CDR3 coding sequence is TGTGCCAGCAGCTACACAGATACGCAGTATTTT.

There are a few counts of this clone. The rearrangement links TRBV29-1 to TRBJ2-3; D is perhaps TRBD1 (6 bases). Germline V lookup: CDR1 SQVTM, CDR2 ANQGSEA. V was cut by 4 bases and J by 2 bases, with 13 bases left in between. There are 14 residues in the CDR3. The CDR3 protein is CSVGGTFTTDTQYF. The CDR3 DNA reads as TGCAGCGTTGGTGGGACATTCACCACAGATACGCAGTATTTT.

This clone has a handful of counts. The chain employs TRBV29-1 and TRBJ2-7, with D possibly being TRBD2 (6 bases). The CDR3 totals 14 residues. CDR1 is SQVTM and CDR2 is ANQGSEA in the germline V gene. Trimming took off 0 bases at V and 6 bases at J, with 15 bases between the two ends. CDR3 in DNA: TGCAGCGTTGAAGATAAGGGCCGCGGGACCGAGCAGTACTTC. Its translation is CSVEDKGRGTEQYF.

This clone has just a few counts. J is TRBJ1-5 and V is TRBV19; a weak D match, TRBD1 (5 bases). Between the trimmed V and J ends, which lost 3 bases and 7 bases, there was a span of 10 bases. This CDR3 comprises 13 residues. Germline-derived CDR1 and CDR2 are LNHDA and SQIVND (reference sequence). CDR3 sequence: CASSIGTWQPQHF. In DNA, the CDR3 is TGTGCCAGTAGTATCGGGACCTGGCAGCCCCAGCATTTT. The full variable domain, in which reference TRBV19 and TRBJ1-5 provide the parts outside the CDR3, is DGGITQSPKYLFRKEGQNVTLSCEQNLNHDAMYWYRQDPGQGLRLIYYSQIVNDFQKGDIAEGYSVSREKKESFPLTVTSAQKNPTAFYLCASSIGTWQPQHFGDGTRLSIL.

This clone showed up many times. V usage is TRBV28 and J usage is TRBJ2-6; perhaps TRBD1 as D (6 bases). Trimming removed 3 bases from V and 1 base from J, with 13 bases in between. Looked up from germline, CDR1 is MDHEN and CDR2 is SYDVKM. The CDR3 runs 17 residues. The CDR3 is CASSFPGVLSGANVLTF. The CDR3 region has the DNA TGTGCCAGCAGTTTTCCAGGGGTATTATCTGGGGCCAACGTCCTGACTTTC.

The chain has TRBV7-8 and TRBJ2-1; TRBD2 agrees at 9 bases. The CDR3 runs to 19 residues. With 3 bases clipped from V and 2 bases from J, the junction kept 14 bases outside the gene matches. Germline CDR1 is SGHVS and CDR2 is FQNEAQ. The CDR3 coding sequence is TGTGCCAGCAGCTTGGAGATAAGGTCGGCGGGAGGGACCTACAATGAGCAGTTCTTC. The encoded protein is CASSLEIRSAGGTYNEQFF.

This clone appeared a few times. The chain couples TRBV5-1 to TRBJ2-7, with 11 bases aligning to TRBD2. The J segment lost 4 bases and the V segment lost 3 bases, leaving 0 bases of the junction unmatched. In germline, CDR1 is SGHRS, CDR2 YFSETQ. The CDR3 covers 13 residues. The CDR3 sequence: CASSWTSGYEQYF. CDR3 DNA sequence: TGCGCCAGCAGCTGGACTAGCGGGTACGAGCAGTACTTC.

This chain uses TRBV9 with TRBJ1-4; a weak D match, TRBD1 (5 bases). Trimming stripped 0 bases from V and 5 bases from J, with 14 bases between. CDR3 size: 16 residues. The germline gives CDR1 SGDLS, CDR2 YYNGEE. The CDR3 spells CASSVGGTGLNEKLFF. The DNA of the CDR3 is TGTGCCAGCAGCGTAGGGGGAACAGGATTGAATGAAAAACTGTTTTTT.